This T cell receptor beta chain is drawn from a study of cytomegalovirus exposure and HLA in healthy donors (dated by TCRdb to the late 2010s). For the wider study: An earlier analysis of some 620 of the donors reported roughly 300 Gb of sequence data and 117 million unique TCR beta sequences obtained from roughly 180 million T cells. Approximately 310 gigabases of sequencing data and around 88 million unique TCR sequences made up an early release that covered several hundred HLA-typed donors. In addition to the first cohort of 666 subjects, a separate validation cohort of 100 to 150 different subjects was used. To study patterns of TCR occurrence, a later analysis re-analyzed previously published TCR beta repertoires from several hundred donors and added high-resolution HLA genotyping. Among some 400 genotyped donors of the cohort, an average of around 240,000 unique TCR beta nucleotide sequences were sequenced per donor, roughly a sixth of them non-productive. In a later genetic analysis, genome-wide SNP genotypes for about 55% of the roughly 700 donors were used, and that subset was treated as a discovery cohort. Four to six DR-DQ haplotypes were handled as single units for association and clustering, since linkage in the cohort was strong. Among the roughly 430 genotyped donors, around 81% belonged to the genetic ancestry cluster associated with self-reported Caucasian donors. The study combined high-throughput TCR immunosequencing, statistical association of individual TCRs with disease status, and machine learning to predict cytomegalovirus infection status. The study aimed to test whether signatures of past pathogen exposure could be identified by cataloging public T cell receptors. Typing coverage varied by locus: 629-630 donors for A, B, C, DRB1 and DQB1; roughly 500 for DQA1; 600 to 610 for DPA1; roughly 450 for DPB1. In the later analysis, no new phenotypic data were used to find candidate immune exposures; instead, reliance was placed on TCR beta sequences and their occurrence across donors. HLA typing included class I and class II loci at four-digit resolution. Using immunosequencing, the study profiled T cell repertoires from around 670 subjects and related those repertoires to cytomegalovirus serostatus. Every discovery cohort repertoire had been produced on one sequencing platform. Donor age, sex, ethnicity and CMV serostatus were collected together with the repertoire data. An earlier analysis of nearly 600 of the donors applied high-throughput TCR beta sequencing to assess whether each TCR beta V gene segment acted as functional or pseudogenic. The full study reports these points: Across donors, most TCR sequences were observed very rarely, whereas some public TCRs were present in many individuals. A later genetic analysis associated a missense DCLRE1C variant with V-gene and J-gene trimming of TCR beta chains, and an independent cohort replicated the association. At a false discovery rate of 0.05, a later analysis linked under 20,000 TCR beta sequences to specific HLA alleles. According to a later analysis, most CMV-associated TCR beta chains appeared to be HLA-restricted, and the HLA associations seemed to be driven largely by CMV exposure. The 87-base-pair reads could not distinguish some IMGT-functional V segments, including TRBV6-2 and TRBV6-3, so those segments were excluded. The sequencing pipeline was judged likely to have produced a cluster of highly shared sequence variants as a technical artifact. The classifier was reported to diagnose cytomegalovirus status with high specificity and sensitivity in both the original and validation cohorts. Presence/absence analyses assumed roughly uniform sequencing depth across donors, an assumption that may not hold. In a later genetic analysis, fewer N-insertions in productive TCRs were reported among donors in an Asian-associated ancestry cluster than the roughly 670-donor mean. A later analysis found that TCR association rates varied across HLA loci, with DRB1 alleles showing the most associated TCRs and HLA-C alleles the fewest. In an earlier analysis of approximately 590 of the donors, most TCR beta V segments appeared in productive rearrangements about 87% or about 30% of the time, broadly matching IMGT annotations. In this cohort, only TCR beta chains were sequenced, and detectable features were limited by the absence of alpha or paired-chain data. Because counts were too low, 15 to 20 rarely observed V segments, including chromosome 9 orphons, were excluded from the earlier analysis of around 590 of the donors. In a later analysis, several top co-occurrence clusters were reported to appear linked to parvovirus B19, influenza, CMV and Epstein-Barr virus. A further reported finding was that TCR beta sequences accurately predicted the HLA-A and HLA-B alleles for most subjects in the first cohort. Compared with equally common non-associated chains, HLA-associated TCR beta chains in a later analysis were more clonally expanded and had lower generation probabilities. The authors suggested that the approach could potentially be generalized to other disease states and immunological phenotypes. Correlated functional status among segregating V segments might reflect linkage disequilibrium, but an unknown experimental factor could not be ruled out. A few of the identified cytomegalovirus-associated TCR beta chains were confirmed in vitro to be specific for cytomegalovirus antigens. Assigning TCR associations to individual alleles was difficult when HLA alleles, especially DR and DQ, strongly co-occurred. The study gave a list of under 200 TCR beta chains associated with cytomegalovirus. HLA typing was unavailable for some donors at each locus, so association tests used only the typed subset. For the cohort, immune exposure information was limited to CMV serostatus.

The library was generated by the immunoSEQ multiplex PCR assay. A mixture of 60 forward primers for TCR Vbeta segments and 13 reverse primers for TCR Jbeta segments was used in the multiplex PCR. The CDR3 region of rearranged TCR beta genes was amplified from genomic DNA by a multiplex PCR assay. The Illumina HiSeq System was used to sequence the amplified TCR beta libraries as 87-base-pair reads. The study's own analysis went as follows. Across the 670 or so repertoires, a later analysis counted 75 million to 90 million unique TCR beta chains, around 10 million of which were shared by at least two donors. A nearest-neighbor algorithm error-corrected the raw reads and collapsed the reads into unique sequences, merging closely related sequences to remove PCR and sequencing errors. To assign V, D and J gene segments, CDR3 sequences were aligned to IMGT reference sequences. For a sequence to be retained, a match of at least six nucleotides was required to both a V gene segment and a J gene segment. Rearrangements were classified as productive when the CDR3 lacked stop codons and remained in frame with V and J, and all other rearrangements were classified as non-productive. CDR3 was defined according to IMGT convention as the region running from the second conserved V-encoded cysteine to the conserved J-encoded phenylalanine. In an earlier analysis of just under 600 of the donors, sequences lacking an unambiguous match to a single V gene segment were excluded. In an earlier analysis of approximately 610 of the donors, V segments were called functional above 56.7% productive rearrangements and were called segregating when the between-donor standard deviation exceeded 5%. A statistical classification framework was built to diagnose cytomegalovirus status from the catalog of TCR beta chain sequences. In a later analysis, V and J genes were assigned by comparing TCR nucleotide sequences against IMGT/GENE-DB human TR gene sequences. In a later analysis, CDR3 sequences and most-parsimonious VDJ recombination scenarios were assigned using the TCRdist pipeline. In a later analysis, every TCR beta chain was defined by the combination of its CDR3 amino acid sequence and its V-gene family, and reads without a unique V-gene family were dropped. As a way to deal with suspected cross-contamination and a sequencing artifact, a later analysis dropped approximately 590 nucleotide sequences that were highly shared and had low generation probability. A later analysis calculated a clonal expansion index for each public chain from normalized within-repertoire ranks of inferred template counts. In a later analysis, generation probabilities were computed using a VDJ recombination model fitted to out-of-frame rearrangements, and the results were checked against IGoR. In a later analysis, TCR-TCR, TCR-HLA and TCR-CMV co-occurrence was scored with hypergeometric tests, and a repertoire-size bias correction was applied to TCR pairs. A later analysis estimated false discovery rates by permuting HLA or CMV assignments 20 times. A later analysis grouped co-occurring TCRs with DBSCAN, adding TCRdist sequence similarity when clustering within HLA-allele-positive subsets. Repertoires with fewer than 30,000 or more than 120,000 public chains were left out of co-occurrence clustering, as were five repertoires with anomalous nucleotide sharing. The clones in this table, taken by TCRdb from immuneACCESS, are in-frame only. Not every clone is retained; where verified, under half of the shortfall comes from an unresolved V gene, and the cause of the rest is unknown. The V and J calls and clone size are taken from that table; D and trimming were inferred from the DNA. The sample includes around 200,000 clones, with about 83% observed a single time. The ten largest clones add up to roughly 1.5% of the sample.

V sheds 3 bases and J sheds 11 bases, leaving 19 bases between their ends. The CDR3 contains 14 residues, cysteine and phenylalanine counted. Only CDR3 DNA is held: 42 bases, read in frame from base 1. For CDR1 and CDR2, the germline V gene lists MDHEN and SYDVKM. The cohort consisted of some 730 healthy bone marrow donors. All cohort members were sampled while nominally healthy, although unrecorded immune exposures were likely present. The donor was CMV seronegative and belonged to the group of 350 or so seronegative cohort members. Every donor gave a peripheral blood sample, and the peripheral blood mononuclear cells from that sample were used for TCR beta sequencing. The Qiagen DNeasy Blood Extraction Kit was used to extract genomic DNA from the blood cell samples. Comment on this clone: Which antigen it targets is not known. Per-nucleotide qualities are absent, and no much larger clonotype sits a single base away.

This sequence was found in a girl aged 10 to 17 in good health and CMV-seronegative. This chain is built from TRBV28 and TRBJ1-1; the D segment could be TRBD1, given 5 matching bases. Sequencing was carried out using PBMCs. The CDR3: CASSLARIPGFAFF. The DNA sequence is TGTGCCAGCAGTTTGGCCCGAATCCCAGGGTTCGCTTTCTTT.